This T cell receptor (beta chain) is drawn from a study of human T cells and chemical hapten exposure. This clonotype was picked up a small number of times. What it recognizes is unknown. Specified time point: pre-sensitization, week 0. The treatment is: therapeutic diphenylcyclopropenone sensitization with weekly scalp DPC. TCRdb called the RACE reads again in MiXCR, with one record for every CDR3 protein. Of about 270,000 distinct CDR3 sequences detected, roughly 7.4% appear once; the ten largest clones hold 1.2%. V was pared by 4 bases and J by 3 bases, with 6 bases between. Per the germline V gene, CDR1 is SGHDN and CDR2 is FVKESK. The CDR3 has 12 amino acids. Study-level results: The donors suffered from alopecia, so their immune response may not match that of healthy people.

This clonotype was obtained from a man between 18 and 29 years old with alopecia areata. Some clones in this sample may be carry-over from other donors' samples. This material consisted of whole blood, taken in connection with sensitization to the hapten diphenylcyclopropenone (DPC). The V and J genes are TRBV14 and TRBJ1-1; D is unclear. The CDR3 nucleotides are TGTGCCAGCAGCCGTCGATACACTGAAGCTTTCTTT. The encoded protein is CASSRRYTEAFF.